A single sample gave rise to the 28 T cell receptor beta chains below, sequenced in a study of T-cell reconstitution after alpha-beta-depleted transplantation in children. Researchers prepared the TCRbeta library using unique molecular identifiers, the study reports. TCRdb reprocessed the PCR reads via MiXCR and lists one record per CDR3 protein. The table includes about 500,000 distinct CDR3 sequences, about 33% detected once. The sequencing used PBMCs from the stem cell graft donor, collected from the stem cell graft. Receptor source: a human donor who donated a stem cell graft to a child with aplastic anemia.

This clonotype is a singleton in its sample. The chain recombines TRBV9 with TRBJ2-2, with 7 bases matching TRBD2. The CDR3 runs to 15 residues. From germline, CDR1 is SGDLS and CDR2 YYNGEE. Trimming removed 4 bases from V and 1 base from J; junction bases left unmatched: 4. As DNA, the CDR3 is TGTGCCAGCAGCCCAACGGGGGGGAACACCGGGGAGCTGTTTTTT. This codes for CASSPTGGNTGELFF.

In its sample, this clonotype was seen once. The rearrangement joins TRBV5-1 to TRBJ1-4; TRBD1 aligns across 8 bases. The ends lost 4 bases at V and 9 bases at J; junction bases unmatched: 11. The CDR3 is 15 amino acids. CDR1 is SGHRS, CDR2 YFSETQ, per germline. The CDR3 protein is CASSQPGGGEQKLFF. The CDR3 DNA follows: TGCGCCAGCAGCCAACCAGGGGGCGGGGAGCAAAAACTGTTTTTT. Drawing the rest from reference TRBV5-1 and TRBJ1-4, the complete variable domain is KAGVTQTPRYLIKTRGQQVTLSCSPISGHRSVSWYQQTPGQGLQFLFEYFSETQRNKGNFPGRFSGRQFSNSRSEMNVSTLELGDSALYLCASSQPGGGEQKLFFGSGTQLSVL.

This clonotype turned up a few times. CDR3 coding DNA: TGTGCCAGCAGCCTGACTAGCGGGAGGGGGGGGCCAGATACGCAGTATTTT. Translated: CASSLTSGRGGPDTQYF. V is TRBV7-2 and J is TRBJ2-3; 14 positions match TRBD2. CDR1 is SGHTA and CDR2 is FQGNSA in the germline V gene. V was clipped by 5 bases and J by 4 bases; unmatched bases: 8. CDR3 length equals 17 residues. The full variable domain, its missing parts supplied by reference TRBV7-2 and TRBJ2-3, is GAGVSQSPSNKVTEKGKDVELRCDPISGHTALYWYRQSLGQGLEFLIYFQGNSAPDKSGLPSDRFSAERTGGSVSTLTIQRTQQEDSAVYLCASSLTSGRGGPDTQYFGPGTRLTVL.

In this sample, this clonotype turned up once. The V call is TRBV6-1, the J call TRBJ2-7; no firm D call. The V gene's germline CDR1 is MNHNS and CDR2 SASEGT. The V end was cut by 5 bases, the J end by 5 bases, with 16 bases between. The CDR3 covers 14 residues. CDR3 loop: CASSRSGRADEQYV. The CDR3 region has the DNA TGTGCCAGCAGTAGGTCTGGAAGGGCCGACGAGCAGTACGTC.

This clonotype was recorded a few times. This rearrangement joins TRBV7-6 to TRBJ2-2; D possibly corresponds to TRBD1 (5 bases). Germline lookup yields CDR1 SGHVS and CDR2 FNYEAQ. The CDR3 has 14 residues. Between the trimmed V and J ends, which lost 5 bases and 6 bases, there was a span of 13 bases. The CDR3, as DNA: TGTGCCAGCAGCCCCAGGGTCGCGGCCGGGGAGCTGTTTTTT. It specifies CASSPRVAAGELFF.

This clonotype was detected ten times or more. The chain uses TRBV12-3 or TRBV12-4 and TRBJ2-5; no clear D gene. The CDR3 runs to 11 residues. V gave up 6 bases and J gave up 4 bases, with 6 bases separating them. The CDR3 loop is CASSLRETQYF. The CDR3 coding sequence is TGTGCCAGCAGCTTAAGAGAGACCCAGTACTTC.

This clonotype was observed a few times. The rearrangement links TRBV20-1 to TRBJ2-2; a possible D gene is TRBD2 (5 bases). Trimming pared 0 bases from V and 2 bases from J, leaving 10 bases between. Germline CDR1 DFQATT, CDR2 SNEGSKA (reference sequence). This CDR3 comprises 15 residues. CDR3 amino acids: CSARERSGNTGELFF. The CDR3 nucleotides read TGCAGTGCTAGAGAGCGGAGCGGCAACACCGGGGAGCTGTTTTTT.

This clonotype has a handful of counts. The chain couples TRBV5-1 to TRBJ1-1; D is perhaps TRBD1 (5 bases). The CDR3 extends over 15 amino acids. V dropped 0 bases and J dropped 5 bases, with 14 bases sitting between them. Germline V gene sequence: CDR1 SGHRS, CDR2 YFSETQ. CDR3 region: CASSLEVGEGTEAFF. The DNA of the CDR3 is TGCGCCAGCAGCTTGGAAGTAGGGGAAGGAACTGAAGCTTTCTTT.

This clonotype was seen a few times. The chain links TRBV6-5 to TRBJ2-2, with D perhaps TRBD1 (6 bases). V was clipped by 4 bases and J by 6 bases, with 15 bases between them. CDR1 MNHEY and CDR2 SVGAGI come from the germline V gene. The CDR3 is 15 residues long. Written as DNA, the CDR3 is TGTGCCAGCAGTTCGCCGACAGGATTCGCCGGGGAGCTGTTTTTT. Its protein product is CASSSPTGFAGELFF.

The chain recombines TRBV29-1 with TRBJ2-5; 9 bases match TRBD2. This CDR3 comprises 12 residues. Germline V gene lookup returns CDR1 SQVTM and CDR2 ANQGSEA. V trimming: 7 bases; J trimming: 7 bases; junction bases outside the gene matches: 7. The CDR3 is CSGSGRSGTQYF. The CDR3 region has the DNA TGCAGCGGCAGCGGGAGGTCGGGGACCCAGTACTTC.

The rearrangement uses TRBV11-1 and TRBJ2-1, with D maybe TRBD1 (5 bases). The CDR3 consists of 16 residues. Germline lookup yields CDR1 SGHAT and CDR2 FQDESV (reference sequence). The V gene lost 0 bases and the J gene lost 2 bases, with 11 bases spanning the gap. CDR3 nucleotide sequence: TGTGCCAGCAGCTTAGCGAGCAGGGTAACCTACAATGAGCAGTTCTTC. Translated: CASSLASRVTYNEQFF.

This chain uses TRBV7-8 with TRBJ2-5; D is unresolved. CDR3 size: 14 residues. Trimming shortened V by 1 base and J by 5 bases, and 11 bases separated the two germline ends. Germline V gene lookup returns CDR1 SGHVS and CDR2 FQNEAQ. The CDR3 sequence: CASSLGPLSETQYF. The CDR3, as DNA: TGTGCCAGCAGCTTAGGCCCGCTTTCTGAGACCCAGTACTTC.

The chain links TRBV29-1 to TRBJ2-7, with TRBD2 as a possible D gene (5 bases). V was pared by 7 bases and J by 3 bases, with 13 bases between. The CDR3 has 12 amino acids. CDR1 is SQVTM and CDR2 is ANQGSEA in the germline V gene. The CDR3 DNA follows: TGCAGCGCCGAGGGAGACCGCTACGAGCAGTACTTC. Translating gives CSAEGDRYEQYF.

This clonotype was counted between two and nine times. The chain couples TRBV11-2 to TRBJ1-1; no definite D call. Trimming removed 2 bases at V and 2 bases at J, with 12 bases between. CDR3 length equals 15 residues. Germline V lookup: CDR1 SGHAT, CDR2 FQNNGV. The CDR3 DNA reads TGTGCCAGCAGCTTATTGTCAGGAGATAACACTGAAGCTTTCTTT. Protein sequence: CASSLLSGDNTEAFF.

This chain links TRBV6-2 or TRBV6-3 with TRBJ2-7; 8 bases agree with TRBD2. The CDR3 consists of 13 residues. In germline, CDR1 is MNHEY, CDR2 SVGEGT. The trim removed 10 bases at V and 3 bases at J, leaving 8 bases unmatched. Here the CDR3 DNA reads TGTGCCACTTTACCCAGCGGGGGCTACGAGCAGTACGTC. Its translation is CATLPSGGYEQYV.

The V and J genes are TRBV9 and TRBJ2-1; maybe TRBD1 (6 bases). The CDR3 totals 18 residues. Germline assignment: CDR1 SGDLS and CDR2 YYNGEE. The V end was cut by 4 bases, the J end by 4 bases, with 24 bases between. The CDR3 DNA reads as TGTGCCAGCAGCTCCCATCCCGGAGGACAGTGGACGTACAATGAGCAGTTCTTC. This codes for CASSSHPGGQWTYNEQFF.

The CDR3 DNA reads as TGTGCCATCAGTGAGTCCAACTTAGGAGCGGGGCCATTCACAGATACGCAGTATTTT. Translating it yields CAISESNLGAGPFTDTQYF. The rearrangement joins TRBV10-3 to TRBJ2-3, with 7 bases that match TRBD2. Germline V gene lookup returns CDR1 ENHRY and CDR2 SYGVKD. The V gene end was trimmed by 0 bases and the J gene end by 2 bases; junction bases not matched to a gene: 14. The CDR3 is made up of 19 amino acids.

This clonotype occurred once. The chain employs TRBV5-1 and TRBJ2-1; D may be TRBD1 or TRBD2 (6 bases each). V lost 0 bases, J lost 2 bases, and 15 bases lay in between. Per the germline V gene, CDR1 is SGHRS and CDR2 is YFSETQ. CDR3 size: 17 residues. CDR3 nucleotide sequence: TGCGCCAGCAGCTTGGGGGGGCCGGGAGAACCCTACAATGAGCAGTTCTTC. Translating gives CASSLGGPGEPYNEQFF.

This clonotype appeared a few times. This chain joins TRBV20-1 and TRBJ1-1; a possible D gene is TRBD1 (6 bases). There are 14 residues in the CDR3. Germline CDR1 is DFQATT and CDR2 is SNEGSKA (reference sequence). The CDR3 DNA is TGCAGCCGACTAGGGGGGCAACAAGGTTATGAAGCTTTCTTT. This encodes CSRLGGQQGYEAFF.

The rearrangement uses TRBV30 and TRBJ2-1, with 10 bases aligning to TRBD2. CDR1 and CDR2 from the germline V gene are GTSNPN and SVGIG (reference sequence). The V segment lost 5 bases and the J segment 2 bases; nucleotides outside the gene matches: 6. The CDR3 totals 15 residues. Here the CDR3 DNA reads TGTGCCTGGCAGAGCGGGAGGGCCGCCTACAATGAGCAGTTCTTC. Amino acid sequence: CAWQSGRAAYNEQFF.

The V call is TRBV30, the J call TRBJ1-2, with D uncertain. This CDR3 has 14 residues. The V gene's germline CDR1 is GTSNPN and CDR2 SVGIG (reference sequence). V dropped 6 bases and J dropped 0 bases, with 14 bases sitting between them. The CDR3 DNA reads TGTGCCTGCCCCGGGGATCCTTCTAACTATGGCTACACCTTC. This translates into CACPGDPSNYGYTF.

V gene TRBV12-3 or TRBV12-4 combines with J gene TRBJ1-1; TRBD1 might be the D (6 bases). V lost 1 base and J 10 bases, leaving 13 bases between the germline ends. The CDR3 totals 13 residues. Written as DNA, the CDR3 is TGTGCCAGCAGTTTAGTTAGGTGGGGGCCAGCTTTCTTT. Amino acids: CASSLVRWGPAFF.

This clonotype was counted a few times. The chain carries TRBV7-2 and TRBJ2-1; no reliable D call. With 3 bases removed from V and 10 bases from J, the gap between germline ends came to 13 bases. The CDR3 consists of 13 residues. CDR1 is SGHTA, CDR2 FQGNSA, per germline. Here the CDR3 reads CASSFRKGHEQFF. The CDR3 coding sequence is TGTGCCAGCAGCTTTAGAAAGGGCCACGAGCAGTTCTTC.

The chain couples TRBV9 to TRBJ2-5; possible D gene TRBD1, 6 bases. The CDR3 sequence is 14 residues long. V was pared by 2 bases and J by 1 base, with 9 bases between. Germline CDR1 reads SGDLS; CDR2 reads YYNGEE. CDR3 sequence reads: CASSVDRSQETQYF. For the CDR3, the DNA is TGTGCCAGCAGCGTTGACAGGAGCCAAGAGACCCAGTACTTC.

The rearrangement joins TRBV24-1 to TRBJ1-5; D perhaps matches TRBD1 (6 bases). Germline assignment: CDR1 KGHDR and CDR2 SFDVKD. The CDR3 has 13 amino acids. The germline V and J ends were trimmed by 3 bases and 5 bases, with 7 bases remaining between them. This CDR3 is CATSDHRDQPQHF. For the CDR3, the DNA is TGTGCCACCAGTGATCACAGGGATCAGCCCCAGCATTTT.

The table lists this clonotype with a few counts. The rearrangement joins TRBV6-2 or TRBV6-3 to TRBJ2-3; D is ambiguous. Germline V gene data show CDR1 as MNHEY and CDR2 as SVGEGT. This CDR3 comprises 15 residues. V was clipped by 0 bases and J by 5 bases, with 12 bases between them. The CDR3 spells CASSYSGHSGDTQYF. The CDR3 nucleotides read TGTGCCAGCAGTTACTCCGGCCACTCGGGAGATACGCAGTATTTT.

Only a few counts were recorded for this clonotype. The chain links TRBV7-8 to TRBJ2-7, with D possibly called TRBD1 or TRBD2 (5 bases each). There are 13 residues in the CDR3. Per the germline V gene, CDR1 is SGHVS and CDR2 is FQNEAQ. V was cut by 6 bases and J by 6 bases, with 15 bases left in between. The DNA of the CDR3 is TGTGCCAGCAGTAACCGGGACCTGTCCGAGCAGTACTTC. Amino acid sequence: CASSNRDLSEQYF.

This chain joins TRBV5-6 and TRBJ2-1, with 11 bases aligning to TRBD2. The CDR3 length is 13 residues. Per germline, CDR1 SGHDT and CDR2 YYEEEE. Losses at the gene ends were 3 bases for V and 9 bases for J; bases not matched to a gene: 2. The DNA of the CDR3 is TGTGCCAGCAGCTCCGGGACTAGCGGTGAGCAGTTCTTC. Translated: CASSSGTSGEQFF.